This T cell receptor beta chain is drawn from a study of CD8 T cells in Susac syndrome. From blood CD8+ and CD4+ T cells, TCR beta sequences were generated. FACS was used to enrich TEMRA cells, whereas the CD8+ and CD4+ T cells were obtained by negative isolation. CDR1 is MDHEN, CDR2 SYDVKM, per germline. The CDR3 is made up of 18 amino acids. The junction had 10 bases not matched to a gene; V was cut back by 2 bases and J by 1 base. Study-level points and caveats: The study admitted that it had a relatively small number of individuals in its TCR sequencing and HLA analysis.

As for this clonotype: No antigen is known for it.

Random hexamers were used to reverse transcribe roughly 0.45 to 1 ug of RNA. The amplification used immunoSEQ multiplex PCR on TCR beta CDR3; it spanned 54 Vbeta and 13 Jbeta. From the immunoSEQ multiplex PCR reads, TCRdb called clonotypes with MiXCR, one entry per CDR3 protein. The profile covers roughly 400,000 distinct CDR3 sequences, with 75% to 90% appearing a single time and approximately 0.12% taken by the ten largest. V is TRBV28 and J is TRBJ2-1; 8 bases match TRBD1. The clonotype comes from a human donor with multiple sclerosis. Sequencing was carried out using CD8+ T cells from PBMCs. CDR3 in amino acids: CASSLDQGALLSYNEQFF. CDR3 DNA sequence: TGTGCCAGCAGTTTAGATCAGGGGGCCCTCTTATCCTACAATGAGCAGTTCTTC.